These 8 T cell receptor beta chains came from one sample sequenced in a study of CD8 T cells in ankylosing spondylitis. Regarding the study as a whole: A motif in TCR beta, a set of under ten highly homologous variants, appeared characteristic of ankylosing spondylitis blood.

No cognate antigen is known for these TCRs. TCRdb reprocessed the 5' RACE reads with MiXCR, giving one entry per CDR3 protein. In the table there are some 840,000 distinct CDR3 sequences, 12% of which are singletons. The sequenced sample was blood, either unsorted or a sorted T cell fraction (not recorded which). These receptors originate from a male donor with ankylosing spondylitis.

CDR3 in amino acids: CASSIVTGVNNEQFF. CDR3 DNA: TGTGCCAGTAGTATAGTAACAGGTGTCAACAATGAGCAGTTCTTC. The chain recombines TRBV19 with TRBJ2-1, with D tentatively TRBD1 (5 bases). Per the germline V gene, CDR1 is LNHDA and CDR2 is SQIVND (reference sequence). The ends were cut back, 1 base at V and 5 bases at J, with 12 bases in the middle. This CDR3 is 15 amino acids long.

This clonotype appeared a few times. J is TRBJ2-5 and V is TRBV7-2, with a possible D match to TRBD2 (6 bases). Germline CDR1 reads SGHTA; CDR2 reads FQGNSA. CDR3 length: 15 residues. V lost 5 bases to trimming and J lost 2 bases, with 15 bases between them. The CDR3 DNA reads TGTGCCAGCAGCCGTCAAGCCGGAGGGCAAGAGACCCAGTACTTC. Its translation: CASSRQAGGQETQYF.

This clonotype was seen a handful of times. The chain carries TRBV7-3 and TRBJ2-1; D not resolved. Germline V gene data show CDR1 as SGHTA and CDR2 as FQGTGA. V was shortened by 0 bases and J by 7 bases, with 13 bases between the two germline ends. The CDR3 has 15 residues. The CDR3 DNA is TGTGCCAGCAGCTTAACGTTTGCGACTGCGAATGAGCAGTTCTTC. Amino acids: CASSLTFATANEQFF.

This clonotype was picked up many times. The chain recombines TRBV27 with TRBJ1-1; D gene ambiguous. CDR3 length: 14 amino acids. The V gene lost 0 bases and the J gene lost 8 bases, with 13 bases spanning the gap. Germline CDR1 reads MNHEY; CDR2 reads SMNVEV (reference sequence). The CDR3 coding sequence is TGTGCCAGCAGTTTATCGCCCGGTTCGACCGAAGCTTTCTTT. Residues: CASSLSPGSTEAFF.

There are many counts of this clonotype. The CDR3 region is CSALRGDTNTEAFF. The CDR3, as DNA: TGCAGTGCTCTGAGAGGGGACACGAACACTGAAGCTTTCTTT. This chain connects TRBV20-1 to TRBJ1-1; D may be TRBD1 (6 bases). Germline loops: CDR1 DFQATT, CDR2 SNEGSKA (reference sequence). The CDR3 length is 14 residues. V shed 5 bases and J shed 1 base, with 14 bases lying between them.

J is TRBJ2-3 and V is TRBV20-1; D is perhaps TRBD1 or TRBD2 (6 bases each). V was clipped by 3 bases and J by 1 base, with 14 bases between them. The CDR3 is 15 residues long. CDR1 and CDR2 from the germline V gene are DFQATT and SNEGSKA (reference sequence). The chain's CDR3 is CSARASRGRTDTQYF. CDR3 nucleotides: TGCAGTGCTAGGGCCTCTCGGGGGCGCACAGATACGCAGTATTTT.

The chain is built from TRBV5-1 and TRBJ2-2, with a weak D call TRBD2 (5 bases). CDR3 size: 16 residues. Germline-derived CDR1 and CDR2 are SGHRS and YFSETQ. V lost 0 bases and J 0 bases, leaving 9 bases between the germline ends. The CDR3: CASSLGLTTNTGELFF. The CDR3 nucleotides are TGCGCCAGCAGCTTGGGACTAACCACGAACACCGGGGAGCTGTTTTTT. Full variable domain (missing parts from reference TRBV5-1 and TRBJ2-2): KAGVTQTPRYLIKTRGQQVTLSCSPISGHRSVSWYQQTPGQGLQFLFEYFSETQRNKGNFPGRFSGRQFSNSRSEMNVSTLELGDSALYLCASSLGLTTNTGELFFGEGSRLTVL.

J is TRBJ1-2 and V is TRBV28; unclear D gene. The CDR3 length is 13 residues. V dropped 6 bases and J dropped 6 bases, with 14 bases sitting between them. The V gene's germline CDR1 is MDHEN and CDR2 SYDVKM. The DNA of the CDR3 is TGTGCCAGCAGGCTTGGCAGTACTAATGGCTACACCTTC. Its translation: CASRLGSTNGYTF.